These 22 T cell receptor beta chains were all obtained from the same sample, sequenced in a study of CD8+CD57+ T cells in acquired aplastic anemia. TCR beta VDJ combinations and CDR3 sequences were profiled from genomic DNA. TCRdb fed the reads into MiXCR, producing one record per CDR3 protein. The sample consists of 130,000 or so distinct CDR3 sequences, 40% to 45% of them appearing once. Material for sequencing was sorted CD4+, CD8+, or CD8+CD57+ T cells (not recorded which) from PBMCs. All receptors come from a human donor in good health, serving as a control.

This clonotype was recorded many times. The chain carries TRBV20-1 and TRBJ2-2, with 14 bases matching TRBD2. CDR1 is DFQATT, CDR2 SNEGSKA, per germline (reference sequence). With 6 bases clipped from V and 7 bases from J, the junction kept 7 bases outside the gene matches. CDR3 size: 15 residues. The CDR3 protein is CSARRLAGGDGELFF. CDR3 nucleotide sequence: TGCAGTGCGAGACGACTAGCGGGAGGGGACGGGGAGCTGTTTTTT.

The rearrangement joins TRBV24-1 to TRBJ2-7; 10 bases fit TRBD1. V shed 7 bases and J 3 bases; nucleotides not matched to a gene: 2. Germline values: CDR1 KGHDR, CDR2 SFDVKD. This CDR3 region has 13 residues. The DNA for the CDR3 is TGTGCCACCAGGGACAGGGGGAACTACGAGCAGTACTTC. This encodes CATRDRGNYEQYF.

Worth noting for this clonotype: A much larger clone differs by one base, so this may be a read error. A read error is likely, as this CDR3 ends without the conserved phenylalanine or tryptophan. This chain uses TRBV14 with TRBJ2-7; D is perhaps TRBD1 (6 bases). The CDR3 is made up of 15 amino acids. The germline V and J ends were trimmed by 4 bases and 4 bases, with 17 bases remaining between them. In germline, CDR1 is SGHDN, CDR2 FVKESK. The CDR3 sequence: CASSPAGTKEYEQYL. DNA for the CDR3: TGTGCCAGCAGCCCAGCCGGGACAAAAGAATACGAGCAGTACCTC.

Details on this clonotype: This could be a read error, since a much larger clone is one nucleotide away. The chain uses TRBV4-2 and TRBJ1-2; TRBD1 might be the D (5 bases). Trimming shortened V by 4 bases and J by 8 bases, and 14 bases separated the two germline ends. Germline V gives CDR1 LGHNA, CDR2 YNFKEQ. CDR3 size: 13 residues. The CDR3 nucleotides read TGTGCCAGCAGCCGGGAAAGGGGAGAGGGCTACACCTTC. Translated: CASSRERGEGYTF.

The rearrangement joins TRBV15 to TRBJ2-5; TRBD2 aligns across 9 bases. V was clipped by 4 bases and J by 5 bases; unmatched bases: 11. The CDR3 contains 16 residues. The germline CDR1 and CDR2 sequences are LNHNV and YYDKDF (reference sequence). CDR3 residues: CATSKWEAGGGETQYF. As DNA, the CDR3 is TGTGCCACCAGCAAGTGGGAAGCGGGGGGCGGGGAGACCCAGTACTTC. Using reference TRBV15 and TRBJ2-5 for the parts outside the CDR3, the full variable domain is DAMVIQNPRYQVTQFGKPVTLSCSQTLNHNVMYWYQQKSSQAPKLLFHYYDKDFNNEADTPDNFQSRRPNTSFCFLDIRSPGLGDTAMYLCATSKWEAGGGETQYFGPGTRLLVL.

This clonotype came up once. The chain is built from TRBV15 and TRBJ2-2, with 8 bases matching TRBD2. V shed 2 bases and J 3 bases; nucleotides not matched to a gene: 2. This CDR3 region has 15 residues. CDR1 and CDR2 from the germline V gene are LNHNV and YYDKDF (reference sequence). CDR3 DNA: TGTGCCACCAGCAGACCCGGGGGGGACACCGGGGAGCTGTTTTTT. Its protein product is CATSRPGGDTGELFF.

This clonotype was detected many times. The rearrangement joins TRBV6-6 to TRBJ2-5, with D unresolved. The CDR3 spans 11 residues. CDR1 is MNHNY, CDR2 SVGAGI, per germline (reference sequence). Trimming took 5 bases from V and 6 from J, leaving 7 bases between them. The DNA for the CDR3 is TGTGCCAGCAGTGGCGCAAAGACCCAGTACTTC. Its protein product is CASSGAKTQYF.

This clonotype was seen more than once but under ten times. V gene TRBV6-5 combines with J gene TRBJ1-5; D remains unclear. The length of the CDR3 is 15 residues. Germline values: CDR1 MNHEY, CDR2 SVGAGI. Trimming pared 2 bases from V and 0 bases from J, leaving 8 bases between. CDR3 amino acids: CASSYTRNSNQPQHF. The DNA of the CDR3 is TGTGCCAGCAGTTACACCCGAAATAGCAATCAGCCCCAGCATTTT.

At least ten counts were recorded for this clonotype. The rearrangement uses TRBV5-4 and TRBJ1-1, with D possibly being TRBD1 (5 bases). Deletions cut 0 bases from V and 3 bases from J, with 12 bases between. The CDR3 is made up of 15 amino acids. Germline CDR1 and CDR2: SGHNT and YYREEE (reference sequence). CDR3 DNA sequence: TGTGCCAGCAGCTTGGGAGAGGGGCAGTACACTGAAGCTTTCTTT. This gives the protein CASSLGEGQYTEAFF.

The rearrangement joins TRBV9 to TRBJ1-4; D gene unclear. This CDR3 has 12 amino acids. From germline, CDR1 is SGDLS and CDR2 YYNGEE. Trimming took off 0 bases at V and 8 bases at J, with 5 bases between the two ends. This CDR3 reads CASSVEGEKLFF. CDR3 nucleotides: TGTGCCAGCAGCGTAGAGGGAGAAAAACTGTTTTTT.

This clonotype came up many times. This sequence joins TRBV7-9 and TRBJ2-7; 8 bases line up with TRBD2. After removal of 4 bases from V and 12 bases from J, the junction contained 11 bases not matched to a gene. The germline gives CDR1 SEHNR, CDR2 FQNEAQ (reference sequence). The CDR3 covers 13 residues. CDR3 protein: CASSSLPGLGLYF. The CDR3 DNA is TGTGCCAGCAGCTCACTGCCGGGACTAGGACTGTACTTC.

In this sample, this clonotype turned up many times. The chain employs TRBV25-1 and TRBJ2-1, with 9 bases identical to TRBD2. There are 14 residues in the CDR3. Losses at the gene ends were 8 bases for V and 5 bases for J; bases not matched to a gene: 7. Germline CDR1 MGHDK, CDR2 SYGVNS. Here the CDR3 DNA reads TGTGCCAGCGGCGGGGGGGTGGACCACAATGAGCAGTTCTTC. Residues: CASGGGVDHNEQFF. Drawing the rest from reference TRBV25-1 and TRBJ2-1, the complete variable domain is EADIYQTPRYLVIGTGKKITLECSQTMGHDKMYWYQQDPGMELHLIHYSYGVNSTEKGDLSSESTVSRIRTEHFPLTLESARPSHTSQYLCASGGGVDHNEQFFGPGTRLTVL.

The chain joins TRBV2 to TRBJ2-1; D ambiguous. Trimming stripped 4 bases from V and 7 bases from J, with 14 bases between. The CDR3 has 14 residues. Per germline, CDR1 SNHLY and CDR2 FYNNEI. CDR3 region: CASSVLALSNEQFF. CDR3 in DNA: TGTGCCAGCAGTGTTTTGGCCCTTAGTAATGAGCAGTTCTTC.

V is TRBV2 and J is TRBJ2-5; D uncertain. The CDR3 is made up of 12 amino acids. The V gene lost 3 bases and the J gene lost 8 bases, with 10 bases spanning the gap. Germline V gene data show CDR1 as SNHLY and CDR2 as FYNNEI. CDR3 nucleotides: TGTGCCAGCAGTGAGAGCCAGCAAACCCAGTACTTC. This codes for CASSESQQTQYF.

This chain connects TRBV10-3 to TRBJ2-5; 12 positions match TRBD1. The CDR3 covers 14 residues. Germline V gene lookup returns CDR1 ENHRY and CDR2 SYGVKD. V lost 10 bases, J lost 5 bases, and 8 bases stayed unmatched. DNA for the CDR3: TGTGCCAGACCGGGACAGGGGGCCTCCGAGACCCAGTACTTC. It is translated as CARPGQGASETQYF.

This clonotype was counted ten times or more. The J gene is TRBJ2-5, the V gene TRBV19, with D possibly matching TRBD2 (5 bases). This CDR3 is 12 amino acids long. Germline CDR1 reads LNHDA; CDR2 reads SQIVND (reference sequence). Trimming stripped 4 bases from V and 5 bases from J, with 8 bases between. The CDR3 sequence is CASSRGYETQYF. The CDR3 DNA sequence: TGTGCCAGTAGTAGAGGGTACGAGACCCAGTACTTC.

The CDR3 DNA is TGTGCCACCAGCAGAGGCAGGCGGGGCGAGCAGTACTTC. Amino acids: CATSRGRRGEQYF. The gene calls are TRBV15 and TRBJ2-7, with D possibly being TRBD2 (6 bases). CDR3 length: 13 amino acids. V gave up 1 base and J gave up 6 bases, with 10 bases separating them. Germline V lookup: CDR1 LNHNV, CDR2 YYDKDF (reference sequence).

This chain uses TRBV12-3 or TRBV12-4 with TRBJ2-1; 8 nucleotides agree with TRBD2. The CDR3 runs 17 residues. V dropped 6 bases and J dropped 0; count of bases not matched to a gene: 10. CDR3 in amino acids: CASRPRISGSSYNEQFF. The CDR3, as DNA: TGTGCCAGCAGACCCAGAATAAGCGGGAGCTCCTACAATGAGCAGTTCTTC.

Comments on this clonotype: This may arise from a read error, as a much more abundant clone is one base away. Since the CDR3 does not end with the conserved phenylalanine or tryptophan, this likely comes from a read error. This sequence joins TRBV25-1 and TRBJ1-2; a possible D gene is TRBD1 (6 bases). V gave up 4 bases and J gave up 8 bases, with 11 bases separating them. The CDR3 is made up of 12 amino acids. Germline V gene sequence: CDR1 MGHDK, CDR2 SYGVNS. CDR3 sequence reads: CASSAGALGYTL. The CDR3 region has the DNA TGTGCCAGCAGTGCAGGGGCCCTCGGCTACACCCTC.

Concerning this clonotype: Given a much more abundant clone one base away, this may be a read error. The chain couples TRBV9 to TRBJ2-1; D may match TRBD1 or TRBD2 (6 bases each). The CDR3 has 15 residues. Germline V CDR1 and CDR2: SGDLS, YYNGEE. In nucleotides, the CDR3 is TGTGCCAGCAGCGTAATGGGGGGCTTATACAATGAGCAGCTCTTC. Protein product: CASSVMGGLYNEQLF.

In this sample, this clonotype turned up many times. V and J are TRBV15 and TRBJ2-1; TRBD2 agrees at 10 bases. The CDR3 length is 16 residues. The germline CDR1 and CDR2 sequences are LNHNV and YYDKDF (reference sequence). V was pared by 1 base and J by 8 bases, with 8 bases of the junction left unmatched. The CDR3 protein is CATSRGPAGGPDEQFF. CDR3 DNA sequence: TGTGCCACCAGCAGAGGTCCAGCGGGAGGGCCTGATGAGCAGTTCTTC.

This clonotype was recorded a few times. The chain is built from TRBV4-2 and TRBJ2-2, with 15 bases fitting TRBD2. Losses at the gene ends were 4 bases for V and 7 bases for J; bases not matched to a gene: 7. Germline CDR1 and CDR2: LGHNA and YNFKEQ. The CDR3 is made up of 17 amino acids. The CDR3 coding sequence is TGTGCCAGCAGCCGGACTAGCGGGAGGGCCCGAGGCGGGGAGCTGTTTTTT. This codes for CASSRTSGRARGGELFF.